The entry below gives a single TCR beta chain sequence along with its context. The CDR3 sequence is 12 residues long. The J segment lost 14 bases and the V segment lost 7 bases, leaving 12 bases of the junction unmatched. Original methodology: Reference gene primer amplification gave estimated nucleated cell counts. Assay used: immunoSEQ multiplex PCR; TCRdb lists only in-frame clones, some missing. The V and J calls and the clone size are those of that table, but D and trimming were determined from the DNA. The table has 75,000 or so clones, approximately 82% seen once. This sample is part of a study of blood T cell repertoires in COVID-19. Across the whole study: There were acute and convalescent COVID-19 samples, and they came from the United States, Italy and Spain. T cells, B-cell-depleted T cells, or PBMCs provided the cDNA or gDNA that served as material.

The chain combines TRBV12-3 or TRBV12-4 with TRBJ2-5, with 8 nucleotides matching TRBD1. The sequenced material came from peripheral blood. The receptor was derived from an older woman with acute or convalescent COVID-19. CDR3 residues: CASTADRVSRYF. In nucleotides, the CDR3 is TGTGCCAGCACCGCGGACAGGGTAAGCCGATACTTC.